Shown below are 28 T cell receptor beta chains from a single sample sequenced in a study of radiation and T cells in renal cell carcinoma. The repertoire was sequenced with immunoSEQ multiplex PCR; TCRdb's copy has only in-frame clones and lacks some. The sample includes 150,000 or so clones, around four fifths of them seen just once. The sample's time point: baseline pretreatment blood. Treatment: 15 Gy SBRT to primary tumor, nephrectomy 4 weeks later. The sample consisted of blood, taken from a patient whose treatment included radiotherapy and nephrectomy. These receptors were taken from a woman between 50 and 59 years old with renal cell carcinoma.

This sequence joins TRBV19 and TRBJ1-2; a weak D match, TRBD1 (5 bases). Per the germline V gene, CDR1 is LNHDA and CDR2 is SQIVND (reference sequence). This CDR3 has 14 amino acids. V lost 6 bases to trimming and J lost 8 bases, with 19 bases between them. The CDR3 reads CASSAGTRIRGYTF. CDR3 sequence (DNA): TGTGCCAGTAGCGCCGGGACCAGGATTCGGGGCTACACCTTC. Together with reference TRBV19 and TRBJ1-2, the CDR3 gives the full variable domain: DGGITQSPKYLFRKEGQNVTLSCEQNLNHDAMYWYRQDPGQGLRLIYYSQIVNDFQKGDIAEGYSVSREKKESFPLTVTSAQKNPTAFYLCASSAGTRIRGYTFGSGTRLTVV.

This chain connects TRBV9 to TRBJ1-4; no clear D gene. Between the trimmed V and J ends, which lost 0 bases and 7 bases, there was a span of 19 bases. This CDR3 comprises 17 residues. CDR1 and CDR2 from the germline V gene are SGDLS and YYNGEE. The CDR3 sequence: CASSVETDSGLGEKLFF. The CDR3 DNA follows: TGTGCCAGCAGCGTAGAAACGGACTCCGGCCTGGGTGAAAAACTGTTTTTT. Full variable domain (remainder filled in from reference TRBV9 and TRBJ1-4): DSGVTQTPKHLITATGQRVTLRCSPRSGDLSVYWYQQSLDQGLQFLIQYYNGEERAKGNILERFSAQQFPDLHSELNLSSLELGDSALYFCASSVETDSGLGEKLFFGSGTQLSVL.

The table lists this clone with a count of one. This rearrangement joins TRBV7-2 to TRBJ2-1, with 12 positions matching TRBD1. This CDR3 has 16 residues. The V segment lost 2 bases and the J segment 9 bases; nucleotides outside the gene matches: 8. Germline lookup yields CDR1 SGHTA and CDR2 FQGNSA. Here the CDR3 DNA reads TGTGCCAGCAGCTTACAGGGGACAGGGGGCGGAAGTGAGCAGTTCTTC. Its translation is CASSLQGTGGGSEQFF.

The chain is built from TRBV28 and TRBJ2-5, with D possibly matching TRBD1 (6 bases). This CDR3 contains 14 residues. Germline V CDR1 and CDR2: MDHEN, SYDVKM. The germline V and J ends were trimmed by 5 bases and 5 bases, with 15 bases remaining between them. The CDR3 DNA is TGTGCCAGCAGTCCCACAGGGCCCGGGGAGACCCAGTACTTC. This codes for CASSPTGPGETQYF.

In DNA form, the CDR3 reads TGTGCCAGCACACCAGAAAGTGGCTACACCTTC. Residues: CASTPESGYTF. The rearrangement uses TRBV6-6 and TRBJ1-2, with unresolved D. The CDR3 is made up of 11 amino acids. Germline CDR1 and CDR2: MNHNY and SVGAGI (reference sequence). V was trimmed by 7 bases and J by 7 bases, leaving 10 bases between them.

The CDR3 loop reads CASSSGLAGGPYNEQFF. The CDR3 DNA reads TGCGCCAGCAGCTCCGGACTAGCGGGAGGCCCCTACAATGAGCAGTTCTTC. The J gene is TRBJ2-1, the V gene TRBV5-1; TRBD2 aligns across 14 bases. The germline gives CDR1 SGHRS, CDR2 YFSETQ. After removal of 3 bases from V and 2 bases from J, the junction contained 4 bases not matched to a gene. The CDR3 runs to 17 residues. Looking up the rest from reference TRBV5-1 and TRBJ2-1 gives the full variable domain: KAGVTQTPRYLIKTRGQQVTLSCSPISGHRSVSWYQQTPGQGLQFLFEYFSETQRNKGNFPGRFSGRQFSNSRSEMNVSTLELGDSALYLCASSSGLAGGPYNEQFFGPGTRLTVL.

The chain combines TRBV7-2 with TRBJ1-2; no clear D. CDR3 length: 12 amino acids. Per germline, CDR1 SGHTA and CDR2 FQGNSA. The V and J ends lost 5 bases and 5 bases respectively, with 9 bases between them. The CDR3: CASSQDLYGYTF. CDR3 in DNA: TGTGCCAGCAGCCAGGACCTTTATGGCTACACCTTC. Variable domain in full (rest from reference TRBV7-2 and TRBJ1-2): GAGVSQSPSNKVTEKGKDVELRCDPISGHTALYWYRQSLGQGLEFLIYFQGNSAPDKSGLPSDRFSAERTGGSVSTLTIQRTQQEDSAVYLCASSQDLYGYTFGSGTRLTVV.

The genes are TRBV20-1 and TRBJ2-3, with D uncertain. Germline CDR1 reads DFQATT; CDR2 reads SNEGSKA (reference sequence). The CDR3 is 11 amino acids. The V and J ends lost 1 base and 5 bases respectively, with 4 bases between them. The CDR3 spells CSARVVDTQYF. In DNA form, the CDR3 reads TGCAGTGCTAGAGTCGTAGATACGCAGTATTTT.

The chain is built from TRBV5-4 and TRBJ1-1; D gene uncertain. Germline values: CDR1 SGHNT, CDR2 YYREEE (reference sequence). This CDR3 has 11 residues. The V end was cut by 5 bases, the J end by 5 bases, with 7 bases between. CDR3 bases: TGTGCCAGCAGTTCTAGGACTGAAGCTTTCTTT. This codes for CASSSRTEAFF.

This CDR3 reads CASSKVRDRGCEQYF. CDR3 DNA: TGTGCCAGCAGCAAAGTTCGGGACAGGGGTTGCGAGCAGTACTTC. The rearrangement uses TRBV21-1 and TRBJ2-7; the table's TRBD1 call for D was not verified on the DNA. TRBV21-1 represents a pseudogene. The CDR3 has 15 residues.

The rearrangement links TRBV9 to TRBJ2-1; 7 nucleotides agree with TRBD2. Germline CDR1 reads SGDLS; CDR2 reads YYNGEE. This CDR3 contains 14 residues. Unmatched junction bases numbered 4, after V lost 0 bases and J lost 7 bases. CDR3 amino acids: CASSVDGGSNEQFF. In nucleotides, the CDR3 is TGTGCCAGCAGCGTAGACGGGGGGAGTAATGAGCAGTTCTTC.

The chain couples TRBV7-9 to TRBJ1-6; no clear D gene. Per the germline V gene, CDR1 is SEHNR and CDR2 is FQNEAQ (reference sequence). The CDR3 spans 10 residues. V lost 11 bases and J lost 9, with 8 bases in between. The CDR3 loop is CAGDGSPLHF. The CDR3 nucleotides are TGTGCCGGCGACGGTTCACCCCTCCACTTT.

This clone was counted once. CDR3 amino acids: CASSRYPGQGSGYTF. DNA for the CDR3: TGTGCCAGTAGTAGATACCCGGGACAGGGTAGCGGCTACACCTTC. The rearrangement uses TRBV19 and TRBJ1-2, with 9 bases aligning to TRBD1. The CDR3 is 15 amino acids. With 4 bases clipped from V and 8 bases from J, the junction kept 11 bases outside the gene matches. The germline gives CDR1 LNHDA, CDR2 SQIVND (reference sequence).

J is TRBJ2-1 and V is TRBV19, with D perhaps TRBD2 (5 bases). CDR3 length: 15 residues. From germline, CDR1 is LNHDA and CDR2 SQIVND (reference sequence). Trimming removed 5 bases at V and 9 bases at J, with 20 bases between. CDR3 in DNA: TGTGCCAGTAGTGCCACTAGGCCGACCTACGGTGAGCAGTTCTTC. Protein: CASSATRPTYGEQFF.

The CDR3 DNA follows: TGTGCCAGCAGCCAAGATATCAGGACAGGGAGACACGAGCAGTACTTC. This codes for CASSQDIRTGRHEQYF. The chain combines TRBV4-2 with TRBJ2-7; 8 bases are shared with TRBD1. J gave up 5 bases and V 0 bases, and 9 bases lay outside the gene matches. The germline V gene encodes CDR1 LGHNA and CDR2 YNFKEQ. The CDR3 runs to 16 residues.

This sequence joins TRBV5-1 and TRBJ1-6; possible D gene TRBD1, 5 bases. With 4 bases removed from V and 11 bases from J, the gap between germline ends came to 13 bases. CDR3 length equals 13 residues. The germline CDR1 and CDR2 sequences are SGHRS and YFSETQ. CDR3: CASSITGGAPLHF. In DNA form, the CDR3 reads TGCGCCAGCAGCATAACGGGGGGGGCACCCCTCCACTTT. Supplemented by reference TRBV5-1 and TRBJ1-6, the full variable domain reads KAGVTQTPRYLIKTRGQQVTLSCSPISGHRSVSWYQQTPGQGLQFLFEYFSETQRNKGNFPGRFSGRQFSNSRSEMNVSTLELGDSALYLCASSITGGAPLHFGNGTRLTVT.

The chain employs TRBV5-1 and TRBJ2-5, with TRBD2 matching 10 bases. The length of the CDR3 is 15 residues. With V trimmed by 6 bases and J by 1 base, 6 bases remained unmatched. Germline V gene lookup returns CDR1 SGHRS and CDR2 YFSETQ. CDR3 region: CASTPSGGVQETQYF. CDR3 bases: TGCGCCAGCACCCCTAGCGGGGGAGTCCAAGAGACCCAGTACTTC.

The gene calls are TRBV7-2 and TRBJ1-2; the match to TRBD1 covers 9 bases. This CDR3 comprises 14 residues. V lost 4 bases to trimming and J lost 4 bases; unmatched junction nucleotides: 4. Per germline, CDR1 SGHTA and CDR2 FQGNSA. The CDR3 sequence: CASSSGQGVYGYTF. The CDR3 bases are TGTGCCAGCAGCTCGGGACAGGGAGTCTATGGCTACACCTTC.

This chain uses TRBV30 with TRBJ2-3, with D perhaps TRBD1 (6 bases). From germline, CDR1 is GTSNPN and CDR2 SVGIG (reference sequence). This CDR3 comprises 14 residues. The germline V and J ends were trimmed by 5 bases and 0 bases, with 12 bases remaining between them. As DNA, the CDR3 is TGTGCCTGGGGGATGGGGGCTAGCACAGATACGCAGTATTTT. Translated: CAWGMGASTDTQYF.

The rearrangement links TRBV25-1 to TRBJ2-1, with a possible D match to TRBD1 (5 bases). This CDR3 has 14 residues. In germline, CDR1 is MGHDK, CDR2 SYGVNS. Trimming took off 5 bases at V and 7 bases at J, with 15 bases between the two ends. This chain's CDR3 is CASSKQEGLNEQFF. In nucleotides, the CDR3 is TGTGCCAGCAGTAAACAGGAAGGCTTGAATGAGCAGTTCTTC.

This chain joins TRBV5-6 and TRBJ1-6, with D tentatively TRBD1 (6 bases). Trimming pared 3 bases from V and 6 bases from J, leaving 10 bases between. The CDR3 sequence is 14 residues long. Germline CDR1 SGHDT, CDR2 YYEEEE. The CDR3 DNA follows: TGTGCCAGCAGCTACAGGGACCCTAATTCACCCCTCCACTTT. It specifies CASSYRDPNSPLHF.

This chain connects TRBV5-1 to TRBJ1-1; the D is unclear. V was cut by 0 bases and J by 0 bases, with 6 bases left in between. This CDR3 is 14 amino acids long. Germline-derived CDR1 and CDR2 are SGHRS and YFSETQ. CDR3 DNA sequence: TGCGCCAGCAGCTTGGCTCTGGTGAACACTGAAGCTTTCTTT. Translated, it gives CASSLALVNTEAFF.

This clone was seen just once. The CDR3 coding sequence is TGCAGCGTGGGAGGGACAGGGTTAATGCACTATGGCTACACCTTC. It specifies CSVGGTGLMHYGYTF. The chain uses TRBV29-1 and TRBJ1-2, with 9 nucleotides matching TRBD1. CDR3 length: 15 amino acids. Germline assignment: CDR1 SQVTM and CDR2 ANQGSEA. The V segment lost 6 bases and the J segment 3 bases; nucleotides outside the gene matches: 11.

This chain joins TRBV6-5 and TRBJ1-2; tentative D call: TRBD1 (5 bases). The CDR3 is 16 residues long. Germline loops: CDR1 MNHEY, CDR2 SVGAGI. Trimming pared 1 base from V and 5 bases from J, leaving 17 bases between. The DNA of the CDR3 is TGTGCCAGCAGTTACTTTATGCTGGGGGAGTGGTATGGCTACACCTTC. Translated: CASSYFMLGEWYGYTF.

The chain recombines TRBV6-1 with TRBJ1-3, with a tentative D call TRBD1 (5 bases). Trimming shortened V by 4 bases and J by 2 bases, and 12 bases separated the two germline ends. Germline V gene lookup returns CDR1 MNHNS and CDR2 SASEGT. The CDR3 consists of 15 residues. The CDR3 reads CASSVSGFPGNTIYF. As DNA, the CDR3 is TGTGCCAGCAGTGTTTCAGGGTTCCCTGGAAACACCATATATTTT.

The chain carries TRBV6-5 and TRBJ1-1; TRBD1 agrees at 7 bases. J gave up 4 bases and V 6 bases, and 11 bases lay outside the gene matches. This CDR3 region has 15 residues. Germline V CDR1 and CDR2: MNHEY, SVGAGI. The CDR3 loop is CASSPIDRVSTEAFF. As DNA, the CDR3 is TGTGCCAGCAGCCCTATTGACAGGGTTAGCACTGAAGCTTTCTTT.

The chain combines TRBV9 with TRBJ1-2; maybe TRBD1 (6 bases). The CDR3 contains 15 residues. Germline lookup yields CDR1 SGDLS and CDR2 YYNGEE. Trimming cost V 0 bases and J 5 bases, with 14 bases left between them. The CDR3: CASSVAAGGDYGYTF. The CDR3 DNA sequence: TGTGCCAGCAGCGTAGCAGCCGGGGGCGATTATGGCTACACCTTC.

This clone is a singleton in its sample. The V gene is TRBV9, the J gene TRBJ2-7, with TRBD2 as a possible D gene (5 bases). Looked up from germline, CDR1 is SGDLS and CDR2 is YYNGEE. The V and J ends lost 0 bases and 2 bases respectively, with 9 bases between them. This CDR3 comprises 14 residues. As DNA, the CDR3 is TGTGCCAGCAGCGTAGGCGGTAGCGCCTACGAGCAGTACTTC. Its translation is CASSVGGSAYEQYF. The full variable domain, completed using reference TRBV9 and TRBJ2-7, is DSGVTQTPKHLITATGQRVTLRCSPRSGDLSVYWYQQSLDQGLQFLIQYYNGEERAKGNILERFSAQQFPDLHSELNLSSLELGDSALYFCASSVGGSAYEQYFGPGTRLTVT.